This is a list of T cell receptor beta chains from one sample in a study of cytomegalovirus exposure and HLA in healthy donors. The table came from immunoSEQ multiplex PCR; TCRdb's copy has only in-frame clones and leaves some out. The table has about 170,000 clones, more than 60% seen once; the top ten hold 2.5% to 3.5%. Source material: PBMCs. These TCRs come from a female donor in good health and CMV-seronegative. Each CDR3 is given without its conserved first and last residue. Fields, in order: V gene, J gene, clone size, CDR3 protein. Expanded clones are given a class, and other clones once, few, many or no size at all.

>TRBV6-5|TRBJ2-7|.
ASRRLAGRGAEQY
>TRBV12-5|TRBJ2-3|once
ASGLYRTPEVDTQY
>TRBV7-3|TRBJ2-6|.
ASSPGDSRSGANVLT
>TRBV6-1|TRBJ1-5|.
ASSPQGVSNQPQH
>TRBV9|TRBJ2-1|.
ASSVATVYNEQF
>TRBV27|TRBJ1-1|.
ASSPQTGLDTEAF
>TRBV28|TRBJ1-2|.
ASSFLGVGYT
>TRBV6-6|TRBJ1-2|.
ASSYEQGSYGYT
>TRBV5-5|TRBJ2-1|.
ASSFGTGYNEQF
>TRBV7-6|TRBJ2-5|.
ASSLNRVGETQY
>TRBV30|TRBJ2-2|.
AWDRVPGELF
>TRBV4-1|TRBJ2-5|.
ASSRGLGEGETQY
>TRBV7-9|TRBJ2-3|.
ASSLAAVTDTQY
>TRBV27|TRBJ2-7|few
ASSFLGDYEQY
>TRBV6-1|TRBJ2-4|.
ASRTGSGNIQY
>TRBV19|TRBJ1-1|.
ASSTPGLGTEAF
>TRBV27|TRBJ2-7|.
ASSWGGRTYEQY
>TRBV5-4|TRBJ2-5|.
ASSRGGAEETQY
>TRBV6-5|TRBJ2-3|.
ASTGIEPPDTQY
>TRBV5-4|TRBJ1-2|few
ASSLGWAGGYT
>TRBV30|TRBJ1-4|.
AWSGGTVNEKLF
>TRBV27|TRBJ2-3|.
ASSSGTSGYTDTQY
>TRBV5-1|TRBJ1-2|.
ASSLPRQGGYT
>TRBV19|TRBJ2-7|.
ASSTGQGGYEQY
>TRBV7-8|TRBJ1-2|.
ASSLTGASNYGYT
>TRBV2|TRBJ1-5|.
ASSEGAANQPQH
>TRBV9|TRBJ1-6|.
ASSVAGGGFSNSPLH
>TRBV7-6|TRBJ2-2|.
ASSLLDSGGNTGELF
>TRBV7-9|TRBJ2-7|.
AGLDRRREGREEQY